The entry that follows covers one T cell receptor beta chain sequence. As yet, its antigen is unknown. The sample belongs to a study of T cells in Graves' hyperthyroidism and ophthalmopathy. V was pared by 5 bases and J by 3 bases, with 13 bases of the junction left unmatched. This CDR3 has 15 amino acids. Germline CDR1 and CDR2: DFQATT and SNEGSKA (reference sequence). Patients were aged 18 to 65, had disease duration under 2 months, and had newly diagnosed hyperthyroidism. Overall study findings and caveats: Stable hyperthyroidism was told apart from ophthalmopathy by a model built on 13 V-J features. Blood held most thyroid clonotypes expanded above 0.001 frequency.

It was RNA transcripts that yielded the amplified TCR beta CDR3 regions. The HTBI set primed first-round TCR CDR3 RT-PCR. TCRdb reprocessed the multiplex PCR reads with MiXCR, giving one entry per CDR3 protein. The data hold 340,000 or so distinct CDR3 sequences, with 21% observed a single time. This clonotype was obtained from a woman in her 50s with Graves' hyperthyroidism. The chain couples TRBV20-1 to TRBJ2-7, with TRBD2 matching 7 bases. The sequencing sample was made of blood. The CDR3 region has the DNA TGCAGTGCTCCTGGGATGGCGGGAGTTGTCTACGAGCAGTACTTC. As protein: CSAPGMAGVVYEQYF.